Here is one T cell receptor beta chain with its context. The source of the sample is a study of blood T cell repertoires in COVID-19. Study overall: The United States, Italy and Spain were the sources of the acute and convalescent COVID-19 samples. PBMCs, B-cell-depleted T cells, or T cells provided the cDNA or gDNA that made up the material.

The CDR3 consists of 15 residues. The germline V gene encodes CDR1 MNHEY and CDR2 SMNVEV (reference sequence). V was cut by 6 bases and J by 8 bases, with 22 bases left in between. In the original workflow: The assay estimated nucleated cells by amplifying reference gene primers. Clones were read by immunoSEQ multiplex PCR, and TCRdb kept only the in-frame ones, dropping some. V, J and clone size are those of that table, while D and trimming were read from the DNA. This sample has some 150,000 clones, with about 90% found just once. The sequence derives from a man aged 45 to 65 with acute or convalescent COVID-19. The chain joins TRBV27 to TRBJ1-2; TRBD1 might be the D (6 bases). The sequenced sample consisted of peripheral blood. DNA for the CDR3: TGTGCCAGCAGCGGAATCGGGGGGGGGCTCACAGGCTACACCTTC. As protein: CASSGIGGGLTGYTF.